One and the same sample provided the 26 T cell receptor beta chains below, sequenced in a study of blood T cell repertoires in COVID-19. Measured with immunoSEQ multiplex PCR; TCRdb has only the in-frame clones, and not every one. The sample contains 60,000 to 70,000 clones, approximately 80% of which appear only once. Source material: peripheral blood. These receptor sequences come from a woman older than 75 with acute or convalescent COVID-19.

This chain joins TRBV18 and TRBJ1-4, with D unresolved. Per germline, CDR1 KGHSH and CDR2 LQKENI. There are 13 residues in the CDR3. V shed 2 bases and J shed 6 bases, with 7 bases lying between them. As DNA, the CDR3 is TGTGCCAGCTCACCAAACGAGGATGAAAAACTGTTTTTT. Translating it yields CASSPNEDEKLFF. The complete variable domain, with remaining parts taken from reference TRBV18 and TRBJ1-4, reads NAGVMQNPRHLVRRRGQEARLRCSPMKGHSHVYWYRQLPEEGLKFMVYLQKENIIDESGMPKERFSAEFPKEGPSILRIQQVVRGDSAAYFCASSPNEDEKLFFGSGTQLSVL.

The chain combines TRBV15 with TRBJ2-1; 11 bases line up with TRBD2. This CDR3 has 15 amino acids. V dropped 3 bases and J dropped 7; count of bases not matched to a gene: 5. From germline, CDR1 is LNHNV and CDR2 YYDKDF (reference sequence). This CDR3 is CATSRSSSGGNEQFF. The CDR3 DNA sequence: TGTGCCACCAGCAGGTCCTCTAGCGGGGGGAATGAGCAGTTCTTC.

The rearrangement joins TRBV7-9 to TRBJ2-1; D possibly corresponds to TRBD1 (5 bases). The V end was cut by 6 bases, the J end by 5 bases, with 11 bases between. Germline assignment: CDR1 SEHNR and CDR2 FQNEAQ (reference sequence). This CDR3 spans 13 amino acids. In DNA form, the CDR3 reads TGTGCCAGCAGAACCCCAGGGAACAATGAGCAGTTCTTC. Protein: CASRTPGNNEQFF.

This chain uses TRBV27 with TRBJ1-2, with D perhaps TRBD1 (5 bases). Germline V gene sequence: CDR1 MNHEY, CDR2 SMNVEV (reference sequence). This CDR3 has 13 amino acids. V dropped 5 bases and J dropped 0 bases, with 7 bases sitting between them. Here the CDR3 DNA reads TGTGCCAGCAGTACGACAGCTAACTATGGCTACACCTTC. It translates to CASSTTANYGYTF.

The chain links TRBV30 to TRBJ2-2; no reliable D call. V was pared by 0 bases and J by 9 bases, with 8 bases between. From germline, CDR1 is GTSNPN and CDR2 SVGIG (reference sequence). The CDR3 runs 12 residues. The CDR3 sequence is CAWSVRERELFF. CDR3 in DNA: TGTGCCTGGAGTGTACGTGAGAGGGAGCTGTTTTTT. Filled out from reference TRBV30 and TRBJ2-2, the complete variable domain reads SQTIHQWPATLVQPVGSPLSLECTVEGTSNPNLYWYRQAAGRGLQLLFYSVGIGQISSEVPQNLSASRPQDRQFILSSKKLLLSDSGFYLCAWSVRERELFFGEGSRLTVL.

The chain joins TRBV7-9 to TRBJ2-1; D gene uncertain. From germline, CDR1 is SEHNR and CDR2 FQNEAQ (reference sequence). V was clipped by 3 bases and J by 8 bases, with 11 bases between them. The CDR3 sequence is 13 residues long. The CDR3 reads CASSFPNVYEQFF. DNA of the CDR3: TGTGCCAGCAGCTTCCCTAATGTGTATGAGCAGTTCTTC. The whole variable domain, remainder taken from reference TRBV7-9 and TRBJ2-1, is DTGVSQNPRHKITKRGQNVTFRCDPISEHNRLYWYRQTLGQGPEFLTYFQNEAQLEKSRLLSDRFSAERPKGSFSTLEIQRTEQGDSAMYLCASSFPNVYEQFFGPGTRLTVL.

The chain employs TRBV18 and TRBJ2-1, with D possibly TRBD1 on 6 matching bases. V was cut by 6 bases and J by 4 bases, with 10 bases left in between. The CDR3 is made up of 13 amino acids. Germline V gives CDR1 KGHSH, CDR2 LQKENI. CDR3 sequence (DNA): TGTGCCAGCTCTTCGGACAGATACAATGAGCAGTTCTTC. Protein sequence: CASSSDRYNEQFF. The variable domain in full, completed from reference TRBV18 and TRBJ2-1, reads NAGVMQNPRHLVRRRGQEARLRCSPMKGHSHVYWYRQLPEEGLKFMVYLQKENIIDESGMPKERFSAEFPKEGPSILRIQQVVRGDSAAYFCASSSDRYNEQFFGPGTRLTVL.

This clone was found once. The J gene is TRBJ2-1, the V gene TRBV29-1, with 12 bases aligning to TRBD2. V gave up 6 bases and J gave up 4 bases; unmatched junction bases: 4. The CDR3 has 14 amino acids. Germline V lookup: CDR1 SQVTM, CDR2 ANQGSEA. The CDR3 sequence: CSVRTSGVYNEQFF. CDR3 DNA sequence: TGCAGCGTGAGGACTAGCGGGGTGTACAATGAGCAGTTCTTC.

The rearrangement links TRBV5-6 to TRBJ2-1; unclear D gene. Trimming stripped 2 bases from V and 9 bases from J, with 15 bases between. The CDR3 covers 14 residues. CDR1 is SGHDT, CDR2 YYEEEE, per germline. Written as DNA, the CDR3 is TGTGCCAGCAGCTTACCGGGTCTTTACGGTGAGCAGTTCTTC. Encoded protein: CASSLPGLYGEQFF.

The chain joins TRBV4-3 to TRBJ1-5; no reliable D call. The ends were cut back, 0 bases at V and 5 bases at J, with 11 bases in the middle. The germline V gene encodes CDR1 LGHNA and CDR2 YSLEER. This CDR3 has 15 residues. The CDR3 is CASSQEASRDQPQHF. DNA for the CDR3: TGCGCCAGCAGCCAAGAAGCTTCACGAGATCAGCCCCAGCATTTT.

This clone occurred once. The chain carries TRBV28 and TRBJ1-5, with TRBD1 identical over 12 bases. Trimming removed 4 bases from V and 7 bases from J; junction bases left unmatched: 8. Germline V CDR1 and CDR2: MDHEN, SYDVKM. The length of the CDR3 is 16 residues. The CDR3 here is CASSYPGTGGDQPQHF. CDR3 in DNA: TGTGCCAGCAGTTATCCAGGGACAGGGGGCGACCAGCCCCAGCATTTT.

V and J are TRBV29-1 and TRBJ2-7; 7 positions agree with TRBD1. This CDR3 is 15 amino acids long. Germline V gene sequence: CDR1 SQVTM, CDR2 ANQGSEA. The V and J ends lost 3 bases and 0 bases, in that order; junction bases with no gene match: 8. CDR3 in amino acids: CSVESYRGHSYEQYF. Here the CDR3 DNA reads TGCAGCGTTGAGAGCTACAGGGGCCACTCCTACGAGCAGTACTTC.

A few counts support this clone. The CDR3, as DNA: TGTGCCAGCAGTTCTTTAGCGGGAGTCCGGCAGTTCTTC. Encoded protein: CASSSLAGVRQFF. This chain uses TRBV28 with TRBJ2-1; TRBD2 matches at 9 bases. The junction had 7 bases not matched to a gene; V was cut back by 4 bases and J by 12 bases. The germline V gene encodes CDR1 MDHEN and CDR2 SYDVKM. The CDR3 contains 13 residues.

The chain joins TRBV14 to TRBJ2-7; 9 bases fit TRBD1. CDR1 and CDR2 (germline): SGHDN, FVKESK. This CDR3 has 13 residues. J gave up 2 bases and V 4 bases, and 0 bases lay outside the gene matches. Here the CDR3 reads CASSRDRAYEQYF. DNA of the CDR3: TGTGCCAGCAGCCGGGACAGGGCCTACGAGCAGTACTTC. Variable domain in full (rest from reference TRBV14 and TRBJ2-7): EAGVTQFPSHSVIEKGQTVTLRCDPISGHDNLYWYRRVMGKEIKFLLHFVKESKQDESGMPNNRFLAERTGGTYSTLKVQPAELEDSGVYFCASSRDRAYEQYFGPGTRLTVT.

This clone was counted only a few times. The J gene is TRBJ2-7, the V gene TRBV6-5, with no clear D. V lost 5 bases and J 1 base, leaving 6 bases between the germline ends. This CDR3 is built from 12 residues. CDR1 is MNHEY and CDR2 is SVGAGI in the germline V gene. The CDR3 DNA sequence: TGTGCCAGCAGTCCCCGTTCCTACGAGCAGTACTTC. It is translated as CASSPRSYEQYF.

The genes are TRBV11-2 and TRBJ2-2, with TRBD2 matching over 9 bases. The germline CDR1 and CDR2 sequences are SGHAT and FQNNGV. The junction had 9 bases not matched to a gene; V was cut back by 5 bases and J by 2 bases. The CDR3 has 17 amino acids. The CDR3 here is CASSRPRLAANTGELFF. CDR3 DNA sequence: TGTGCCAGCAGCCGGCCCAGACTAGCGGCTAACACCGGGGAGCTGTTTTTT.

CDR3 residues: CASSTGTSGQETQYF. The CDR3 DNA sequence: TGTGCCAGCAGTACCGGGACTAGCGGCCAAGAGACCCAGTACTTC. The chain couples TRBV28 to TRBJ2-5; 11 bases are shared with TRBD2. The J segment lost 1 base and the V segment lost 5 bases, leaving 3 bases of the junction unmatched. CDR1 is MDHEN and CDR2 is SYDVKM in the germline V gene. This CDR3 is built from 15 residues.

This chain connects TRBV5-6 to TRBJ2-1; tentatively, D is TRBD2 (6 bases). V was clipped by 4 bases and J by 11 bases, with 13 bases between them. The CDR3 totals 12 residues. Germline V gene lookup returns CDR1 SGHDT and CDR2 YYEEEE. CDR3 DNA: TGTGCCAGCAGCCCGACTAGAGGGAAGCAGTTCTTC. Encoded protein: CASSPTRGKQFF.

V gene TRBV30 combines with J gene TRBJ1-3; D is unresolved. Germline V gives CDR1 GTSNPN, CDR2 SVGIG (reference sequence). V was cut by 2 bases and J by 0 bases, with 8 bases left in between. There are 14 residues in the CDR3. The CDR3 reads CAWSRVRSGNTIYF. DNA for the CDR3: TGTGCCTGGAGTCGGGTCCGCTCTGGAAACACCATATATTTT. Supplemented by reference TRBV30 and TRBJ1-3, the full variable domain reads SQTIHQWPATLVQPVGSPLSLECTVEGTSNPNLYWYRQAAGRGLQLLFYSVGIGQISSEVPQNLSASRPQDRQFILSSKKLLLSDSGFYLCAWSRVRSGNTIYFGEGSWLTVV.

The chain combines TRBV19 with TRBJ2-7; 7 bases agree with TRBD2. The V gene end was trimmed by 7 bases and the J gene end by 5 bases; junction bases not matched to a gene: 23. This CDR3 comprises 18 residues. Germline CDR1 LNHDA, CDR2 SQIVND (reference sequence). In DNA form, the CDR3 reads TGTGCCAGTACCCCCGTGGGGAGGGCCTCCACAGGAATCCACGAGCAGTACTTC. Translation: CASTPVGRASTGIHEQYF.

This rearrangement joins TRBV19 to TRBJ1-6; 8 bases fit TRBD1. The CDR3 is 14 residues long. V was clipped by 6 bases and J by 7 bases; unmatched bases: 5. Germline V gives CDR1 LNHDA, CDR2 SQIVND (reference sequence). CDR3 sequence: CASRRGQGNSPLHF. CDR3 in DNA: TGTGCCAGTAGGAGAGGACAGGGCAATTCACCCCTCCACTTT. The full variable domain, completed using reference TRBV19 and TRBJ1-6, is DGGITQSPKYLFRKEGQNVTLSCEQNLNHDAMYWYRQDPGQGLRLIYYSQIVNDFQKGDIAEGYSVSREKKESFPLTVTSAQKNPTAFYLCASRRGQGNSPLHFGNGTRLTVT.

The chain recombines TRBV3-1 (or the pseudogene TRBV3-2) with TRBJ1-5, with 7 nucleotides matching TRBD1. The V and J ends lost 4 bases and 5 bases, in that order; junction bases with no gene match: 5. Germline V lookup: CDR1 LGHDT, CDR2 YNNKEL (reference sequence). CDR3 length: 14 residues. CDR3 nucleotides: TGTGCCAGCAGCCCCGGACAGGACGATCAGCCCCAGCATTTT. This sequence encodes CASSPGQDDQPQHF.

The chain uses TRBV20-1 and TRBJ2-1, with TRBD1 matching over 9 bases. CDR3 length: 15 amino acids. Trimming took 6 bases from V and 1 from J; bases not matched to a gene: 7. Germline V gives CDR1 DFQATT, CDR2 SNEGSKA (reference sequence). The CDR3 DNA reads as TGCAGTGCAAGTACCGGGACAGGGTCCTACAATGAGCAGTTCTTC. Its translation is CSASTGTGSYNEQFF.

The V call is TRBV9, the J call TRBJ1-5; possible D gene TRBD1, 5 bases. V lost 0 bases and J lost 3, with 10 bases in between. The CDR3 runs to 15 residues. CDR1 and CDR2 (germline): SGDLS, YYNGEE. The CDR3, as DNA: TGTGCCAGCAGCGTAGGGCCAGGGCTCAATCAGCCCCAGCATTTT. It is translated as CASSVGPGLNQPQHF.

The V gene is TRBV30, the J gene TRBJ1-2; D uncertain. The V end lost 5 bases, the J end lost 4 bases, and 14 bases lay between the germline ends. The CDR3 totals 13 residues. The germline V gene encodes CDR1 GTSNPN and CDR2 SVGIG (reference sequence). The CDR3 sequence is CAWRRTDVYGYTF. CDR3 sequence (DNA): TGTGCCTGGCGTAGAACAGATGTCTATGGCTACACCTTC.

The chain is built from TRBV6-6 and TRBJ2-7; TRBD1 might be the D (6 bases). The length of the CDR3 is 14 residues. Germline CDR1 is MNHNY and CDR2 is SVGAGI (reference sequence). Trimming left V 6 bases short and J 2 bases short, with 14 bases between. The DNA for the CDR3 is TGTGCCAGCAGACAACAGGGTCCCCCCTACGAGCAGTACTTC. Amino acid sequence: CASRQQGPPYEQYF.